The 19 T cell receptor beta chains listed next were all sequenced from one sample in a study of regulatory T cells in long-lasting Graves disease. Indicated time point: newly diagnosed GD, antithyroid drugs for less than 3 months. PBMC-derived RNA was used for the TCR library. According to the study, TCR beta libraries were built with iRepertoire HTBI primers and CDR3-region Arm-PCR. TCRdb ran MiXCR on the multiplex PCR reads and lists one entry per CDR3 protein. The repertoire holds about 540,000 distinct CDR3 sequences, with about 13% as singletons. Separately, the same data were catalogued under a study of T cells in Graves' hyperthyroidism and ophthalmopathy.

The specimen was peripheral blood mononuclear cells (PBMCs), collected at new diagnosis, from a patient treated with antithyroid drugs. Source of these receptors: a man aged 25 to 40 with Graves disease.

Regarding this clonotype: Given a much more abundant clone one base away, this may be a read error. This rearrangement joins TRBV3-1 to TRBJ2-7; D call uncertain. Between the trimmed V and J ends, which lost 4 bases and 6 bases, there was a span of 7 bases. Germline V gene data show CDR1 as LGHDT and CDR2 as YNNKEL (reference sequence). This CDR3 has 11 amino acids. Written as DNA, the CDR3 is TGTGCCAGCAGCCGAGAAATCGAGCAGTACTTC. It is translated as CASSREIEQYF.

This clonotype occurred many times. For the CDR3, the DNA is TGCAGCGTGGAGGGACTAGCGGGAGTTCTCTACAATGAGCAGTTCTTC. Amino acids: CSVEGLAGVLYNEQFF. The chain combines TRBV29-1 with TRBJ2-1, with TRBD2 matching 14 bases. Germline CDR1 reads SQVTM; CDR2 reads ANQGSEA. V lost 6 bases to trimming and J lost 3 bases; unmatched junction nucleotides: 7. The CDR3 runs to 16 residues.

This chain connects TRBV12-3 or TRBV12-4 to TRBJ2-7; D may be TRBD1 (5 bases). This CDR3 spans 14 amino acids. The germline V and J ends were trimmed by 7 bases and 5 bases, with 18 bases remaining between them. CDR3 nucleotides: TGTGCCAGCACCTTGACAGAACGAATTAACGAGCAGTACTTC. Amino acids: CASTLTERINEQYF.

This clonotype was found a few times. The chain has TRBV10-3 and TRBJ2-3; the D gene is possibly TRBD1 (5 bases). This CDR3 has 15 residues. V lost 0 bases and J lost 2, with 9 bases in between. Looked up from germline, CDR1 is ENHRY and CDR2 is SYGVKD. CDR3 residues: CAISESMDTTDTQYF. The DNA of the CDR3 is TGTGCCATCAGTGAGTCTATGGACACCACAGATACGCAGTATTTT.

The rearrangement uses TRBV10-3 and TRBJ1-5; no clear D. Germline V gene lookup returns CDR1 ENHRY and CDR2 SYGVKD. This CDR3 spans 13 amino acids. V lost 8 bases and J lost 3, with 11 bases in between. The CDR3 coding sequence is TGTGCCATCGGAGGAGGTGACAATCAGCCCCAGCATTTT. Protein: CAIGGGDNQPQHF.

The chain has TRBV14 and TRBJ1-2; tentatively, D is TRBD1 (5 bases). The germline gives CDR1 SGHDN, CDR2 FVKESK. V was shortened by 1 base and J by 8 bases, with 14 bases between the two germline ends. The CDR3 extends over 14 amino acids. The CDR3 DNA is TGTGCCAGCAGCCAAGGTGGGGGTATTGTCGGCTACACCTTC. This codes for CASSQGGGIVGYTF.

This clonotype was observed many times. The germline gene is not matched at one end of the junction; a read error may be the cause. The chain recombines TRBV5-1 with TRBJ1-1; D is unresolved. From germline, CDR1 is SGHRS and CDR2 YFSETQ. The CDR3 totals 12 residues. DNA of the CDR3: TGTGCCAGCAGTTTAGGAGGTCGCGAAGCTTTCTTT. Translation: CASSLGGREAFF.

This clonotype was seen many times. V gene TRBV12-3 or TRBV12-4 combines with J gene TRBJ2-3; either TRBD1 or TRBD2 may fit D (7 bases each). The V end was cut by 3 bases, the J end by 4 bases, with 14 bases between. This CDR3 has 15 amino acids. CDR3 protein: CASSLPGGGADTQYF. CDR3 coding DNA: TGTGCCAGCAGTTTGCCAGGGGGGGGGGCAGATACGCAGTATTTT.

Regarding this clonotype: A much larger clonotype is one base distant, so this may be a read error. The genes are TRBV6-1 and TRBJ1-6; no firm D call. The germline gives CDR1 MNHNS, CDR2 SASEGT. The CDR3 loop spans 15 amino acids. The CDR3 sequence is CAGSEVFHGNSPLHF. In DNA, the CDR3 is TGTGCCGGCAGTGAAGTGTTTCATGGGAATTCACCCCTCCACTTT.

A few counts support this clonotype. The chain combines TRBV12-3 or TRBV12-4 with TRBJ2-1, with TRBD2 as a possible D gene (6 bases). CDR3 length: 13 residues. V lost 0 bases and J 9 bases, leaving 9 bases between the germline ends. The CDR3 spells CASSLAPGGEQFF. CDR3 bases: TGTGCCAGCAGTTTAGCCCCCGGGGGTGAGCAGTTCTTC.

This clonotype was seen more than once but under ten times. V and J are TRBV9 and TRBJ2-7; a possible D gene is TRBD1 (5 bases). This CDR3 has 13 amino acids. CDR1 is SGDLS and CDR2 is YYNGEE in the germline V gene. Trimming took off 0 bases at V and 5 bases at J, with 9 bases between the two ends. Written as DNA, the CDR3 is TGTGCCAGCAGCGTAGGGGGCTGGGACGAGCAGTACTTC. Its translation is CASSVGGWDEQYF.

This clonotype was detected many times. V gene TRBV19 combines with J gene TRBJ2-7; D remains unclear. Germline assignment: CDR1 LNHDA and CDR2 SQIVND (reference sequence). Between the trimmed V and J ends, which lost 10 bases and 3 bases, there was a span of 16 bases. The CDR3 length is 13 residues. DNA of the CDR3: TGTGCCACTTCACATGGCACCTACTACGAGCAGTACTTC. It encodes CATSHGTYYEQYF. The whole variable domain, filled in from reference TRBV19 and TRBJ2-7, reads DGGITQSPKYLFRKEGQNVTLSCEQNLNHDAMYWYRQDPGQGLRLIYYSQIVNDFQKGDIAEGYSVSREKKESFPLTVTSAQKNPTAFYLCATSHGTYYEQYFGPGTRLTVT.

In its sample, this clonotype was seen a few times. Mismatch with germline at one junction end may stem from a read error. The chain carries TRBV10-3 and TRBJ2-1, with TRBD2 matching 10 bases. This CDR3 comprises 15 residues. Germline CDR1 reads ENHRY; CDR2 reads SYGVKD. For the CDR3, the DNA is TGTGCCATCAGGGTTACTAGCGGGAACTACAATGAGCAGCTCTTC. As protein: CAIRVTSGNYNEQLF.

J is TRBJ2-3 and V is TRBV20-1; no reliable D call. The CDR3 runs 17 residues. Germline CDR1 reads DFQATT; CDR2 reads SNEGSKA (reference sequence). Trimming cost V 5 bases and J 0 bases, with 21 bases left between them. The DNA of the CDR3 is TGCAGTGCTCGCCCCGAAACGAGGCGGTTTAGCACAGATACGCAGTATTTT. Its protein is CSARPETRRFSTDTQYF.

This clonotype was counted many times. This sequence joins TRBV29-1 and TRBJ1-1, with D perhaps matching TRBD1 (6 bases). CDR1 SQVTM and CDR2 ANQGSEA come from the germline V gene. Trimming shortened V by 5 bases and J by 0 bases, and 10 bases separated the two germline ends. The CDR3 sequence is 13 residues long. The CDR3 bases are TGCAGCGTTTCCACAGGGATGAACACTGAAGCTTTCTTT. Protein product: CSVSTGMNTEAFF.

This clonotype has at least ten counts. The rearrangement joins TRBV7-2 to TRBJ1-5; TRBD1 aligns across 9 bases. Germline V gene data show CDR1 as SGHTA and CDR2 as FQGNSA. The J segment lost 5 bases and the V segment lost 1 base, leaving 6 bases of the junction unmatched. The CDR3 has 16 residues. The CDR3 loop is CASSLGLRTGDQPQHF. The CDR3 DNA is TGTGCCAGCAGCTTAGGTCTGCGGACAGGGGATCAGCCCCAGCATTTT.

This clonotype was seen ten or more times. The genes are TRBV2 and TRBJ2-1, with D perhaps TRBD1 (5 bases). The V gene lost 5 bases and the J gene lost 3 bases, with 11 bases spanning the gap. This CDR3 has 14 residues. Per the germline V gene, CDR1 is SNHLY and CDR2 is FYNNEI. The CDR3 reads CASSFDRNYNEQFF. The CDR3 DNA is TGTGCCAGCAGTTTCGACAGAAACTACAATGAGCAGTTCTTC.

In its sample, this clonotype was seen many times. This sequence joins TRBV7-9 and TRBJ2-7; possibly TRBD2 for D (5 bases). The CDR3 consists of 14 residues. The germline V and J ends were trimmed by 1 base and 7 bases, with 14 bases remaining between them. Germline assignment: CDR1 SEHNR and CDR2 FQNEAQ (reference sequence). DNA for the CDR3: TGTGCCAGCAGCTTAGTCGCAGGAACGGGGGAGCAGTACTTC. It is translated as CASSLVAGTGEQYF.

The chain uses TRBV6-1 and TRBJ2-2; no reliable D call. CDR1 and CDR2 (germline): MNHNS, SASEGT. Trimming cost V 5 bases and J 6 bases, with 7 bases left between them. The CDR3 is 12 residues long. The CDR3 DNA is TGTGCCAGCAGTCGTTTTGCCGGGGAGCTGTTTTTT. This translates into CASSRFAGELFF.